A single sample is the source of the 16 T cell receptor beta chains below, sequenced in a study of CD4+ T cells in melanoma. The method was immunoSEQ multiplex PCR; TCRdb's version includes in-frame clones alone and lacks a portion of them. In the table there are roughly 110,000 clones, about 92% of which are singletons. The sample comprised peripheral blood. These receptors originate from a human donor with melanoma.

The gene calls are TRBV28 and TRBJ2-2; the D is unclear. CDR3 length: 12 amino acids. Germline CDR1 reads MDHEN; CDR2 reads SYDVKM. The germline V and J ends were trimmed by 7 bases and 2 bases, with 5 bases remaining between them. CDR3 loop: CASTSNTGELFF. The CDR3 DNA reads TGTGCCAGCACCAGCAACACCGGGGAGCTGTTTTTT. Combining the CDR3 with reference TRBV28 and TRBJ2-2 gives the whole variable domain DVKVTQSSRYLVKRTGEKVFLECVQDMDHENMFWYRQDPGLGLRLIYFSYDVKMKEKGDIPEGYSVSREKKERFSLILESASTNQTSMYLCASTSNTGELFFGEGSRLTVL.

This clone has only one observation. The chain links TRBV11-1 to TRBJ1-2, with D tentatively TRBD1 (5 bases). CDR3 length: 12 residues. Deletions cut 5 bases from V and 3 bases from J, with 7 bases between. Looked up from germline, CDR1 is SGHAT and CDR2 is FQDESV (reference sequence). CDR3 amino acids: CASSQTDYGYTF. The CDR3 coding sequence is TGTGCCAGCAGCCAGACAGACTATGGCTACACCTTC.

This chain joins TRBV9 and TRBJ1-3; TRBD1 might be the D (6 bases). Trimming took 0 bases from V and 0 from J, leaving 10 bases between them. Per germline, CDR1 SGDLS and CDR2 YYNGEE. The CDR3 runs 16 residues. In nucleotides, the CDR3 is TGTGCCAGCAGCGTAGCAGGGGCCCTCTCTGGAAACACCATATATTTT. This translates into CASSVAGALSGNTIYF.

V usage is TRBV6-5 and J usage is TRBJ2-1; the match to TRBD2 covers 10 bases. V lost 5 bases and J lost 4; bases outside the gene matches: 2. The CDR3 contains 14 residues. Germline V lookup: CDR1 MNHEY, CDR2 SVGAGI. In DNA form, the CDR3 reads TGTGCCAGCAGTGAACTAGCGGGATACAATGAGCAGTTCTTC. Translating gives CASSELAGYNEQFF.

The chain uses TRBV5-5 and TRBJ2-7; 7 positions agree with TRBD1. The junction had 2 bases not matched to a gene; V was cut back by 3 bases and J by 2 bases. This CDR3 region has 13 residues. Germline CDR1 and CDR2: SGHKS and YYEKEE (reference sequence). The DNA for the CDR3 is TGTGCCAGCAGCTACACAGGGGCCTACGAGCAGTACTTC. This codes for CASSYTGAYEQYF.

Here the CDR3 DNA reads TGTGCCAGCAGCCAAGAGGGGTTGTCAGAACACAATGAGCAGTTCTTC. Translation: CASSQEGLSEHNEQFF. The chain combines TRBV4-2 with TRBJ2-1, with D hard to call. Germline CDR1 is LGHNA and CDR2 is YNFKEQ. Trimming pared 0 bases from V and 5 bases from J, leaving 14 bases between. The CDR3 is 16 amino acids.

The J gene is TRBJ2-5, the V gene TRBV6-6; 10 bases map to TRBD2. With 0 bases clipped from V and 4 bases from J, the junction kept 5 bases outside the gene matches. The V gene's germline CDR1 is MNHNY and CDR2 SVGAGI (reference sequence). CDR3 length equals 16 residues. The CDR3 coding sequence is TGTGCCAGCAGTTACTCGGCTAGCGGGAGCGTAGAGACCCAGTACTTC. This encodes CASSYSASGSVETQYF.

The chain combines TRBV9 with TRBJ2-3; 8 positions agree with TRBD1. CDR1 is SGDLS, CDR2 YYNGEE, per germline. CDR3 length: 17 amino acids. V dropped 4 bases and J dropped 3; count of bases not matched to a gene: 13. The CDR3 coding sequence is TGTGCCAGCAGCCCTCGCCCCCGGGACAGGCTGACAGATACGCAGTATTTT. Protein product: CASSPRPRDRLTDTQYF.

The gene calls are TRBV28 and TRBJ1-1; no clear D gene. This CDR3 has 11 residues. With 6 bases removed from V and 8 bases from J, the gap between germline ends came to 10 bases. Germline CDR1 MDHEN, CDR2 SYDVKM. Written as DNA, the CDR3 is TGTGCCAGCAGGTTGGTCGGAGAAGCTTTCTTT. This translates into CASRLVGEAFF.

The chain carries TRBV5-5 and TRBJ1-2; D gene ambiguous. The CDR3 sequence is 16 residues long. V lost 0 bases and J 5 bases, leaving 17 bases between the germline ends. CDR1 SGHKS and CDR2 YYEKEE come from the germline V gene (reference sequence). In DNA, the CDR3 is TGTGCCAGCAGCTTGGAGCCCAGAGGGTCCTATTATGGCTACACCTTC. This sequence encodes CASSLEPRGSYYGYTF.

This chain joins TRBV29-1 and TRBJ2-7, with a tentative D call TRBD2 (6 bases). Deletions cut 5 bases from V and 2 bases from J, with 19 bases between. The CDR3 has 15 amino acids. The germline V gene has CDR1 SQVTM and CDR2 ANQGSEA. The CDR3 is CSVCPGDFSTYEQYF. For the CDR3, the DNA is TGCAGCGTTTGCCCGGGGGACTTCTCAACCTACGAGCAGTACTTC.

This chain links TRBV19 with TRBJ1-4; maybe TRBD1 (6 bases). CDR1 is LNHDA and CDR2 is SQIVND in the germline V gene (reference sequence). This CDR3 is built from 14 residues. Trimming cost V 6 bases and J 3 bases, with 11 bases left between them. The CDR3 loop reads CASRLQGANEKLFF. The CDR3 nucleotides read TGTGCCAGTAGGTTACAGGGTGCTAATGAAAAACTGTTTTTT.

J is TRBJ2-1 and V is TRBV12-5, with no clear D. From germline, CDR1 is LGHNT and CDR2 FRNRAP. Trimming removed 1 base at V and 1 base at J, with 11 bases between. This CDR3 has 16 residues. CDR3 residues: CASGLEIGGSYNEQFF. CDR3 in DNA: TGTGCTAGTGGTTTGGAGATAGGTGGGTCCTACAATGAGCAGTTCTTC.

A few counts support this clone. This chain connects TRBV11-2 to TRBJ1-4; D is undetermined. CDR1 and CDR2 (germline): SGHAT, FQNNGV. V was shortened by 2 bases and J by 10 bases, with 17 bases between the two germline ends. The CDR3 runs 15 residues. The DNA for the CDR3 is TGTGCCAGCAGCTTACACGGGGTGGACTCGGCAAAACTGTTTTTT. This codes for CASSLHGVDSAKLFF.

This clone was observed a handful of times. The chain recombines TRBV4-2 with TRBJ1-5, with a possible D match to TRBD1 (5 bases). The CDR3 extends over 15 amino acids. V was clipped by 0 bases and J by 4 bases, with 10 bases between them. Germline CDR1 is LGHNA and CDR2 is YNFKEQ. The CDR3 here is CASSQDWSGNQPQHF. DNA of the CDR3: TGTGCCAGCAGCCAAGATTGGTCAGGGAATCAGCCCCAGCATTTT.

J is TRBJ2-7 and V is TRBV5-6; 8 bases match TRBD1. The CDR3 runs 16 residues. V gave up 3 bases and J gave up 4 bases; unmatched junction bases: 12. CDR1 is SGHDT and CDR2 is YYEEEE in the germline V gene. Written as DNA, the CDR3 is TGTGCCAGCAGCTCGACAGGGGACATCATCCCATACGAGCAGTACTTC. Residues: CASSSTGDIIPYEQYF.